These T cell receptor beta chains were read from a single sample in a study of blood T cell repertoires in COVID-19. Libraries were prepared by immunoSEQ multiplex PCR; TCRdb keeps only in-frame clonotypes and omits some of them. The sample has more than 300,000 clones, over 90% seen once; the top ten hold 3.9%. The material sequenced was PBMCs or T cells enriched from blood (not recorded which). These receptors were taken from a woman in her 30s who had been exposed to COVID-19. Both conserved end residues are part of each CDR3. Each record gives: clone size, D gene, J gene, V gene, CDR3 DNA, CDR3 protein. The D gene is left open where the match is weak. Only some rows state a clone size, as once, few, many or a class for expanded clones.

.,TRBD1,TRBJ1-2,TRBV30,TGTGCCTGGAGGTGGACAGGGAATGGCTACACCTTC,CAWRWTGNGYTF
.,.,TRBJ2-3,TRBV5-1,TGCGCCAGCAGCTTGTGGCAGTCTAGCACAGATACGCAGTATTTT,CASSLWQSSTDTQYF
once,.,TRBJ1-2,TRBV19,TGTGCCAGTAGTATAGTCAATTATGGCTACACCTTC,CASSIVNYGYTF
.,TRBD1,TRBJ1-1,TRBV6-2/TRBV6-3,TGTGCCAGCAGTTCAGGGGGCGCTGGAAACACTGAAGCTTTCTTT,CASSSGGAGNTEAFF
.,.,TRBJ2-1,TRBV2,TGTGCCAGCAGTCAGGGCGGGGCAAGCTACAATGAGCAGTTCTTC,CASSQGGASYNEQFF
.,.,TRBJ1-2,TRBV7-3,TGTGCCAGCAGCAAAGAGGGATTCTATGGCTACACCTTC,CASSKEGFYGYTF
.,.,TRBJ1-5,TRBV6-1,TGTGCCAGCAGTGACAGGCCCAGATCCGAGCCCCAGCATTTT,CASSDRPRSEPQHF
.,TRBD2,TRBJ2-1,TRBV7-2,TGTGCCAGCAGCTTTCGAGCGGGGGGGATATCCTACAATGAGCAGTTCTTC,CASSFRAGGISYNEQFF
.,TRBD2,TRBJ2-5,TRBV6-6,TGTGCCAGCAGGACTAGCGGCCAAGAGACCCAGTACTTC,CASRTSGQETQYF
.,.,TRBJ1-1,TRBV6-6,TGTGCCAGCAGTTACTCGAACAGGGTCGATGAAGCTTTCTTT,CASSYSNRVDEAFF
.,.,TRBJ1-4,TRBV4-1,TGCGCCAGCAGCCGGGGGCCGGGGGAAAAACTGTTTTTT,CASSRGPGEKLFF
once,.,TRBJ1-1,TRBV12-3/TRBV12-4,TGTGCCAGCAGTTTGGGGAGGAAAGCTGAAGCTTTCTTT,CASSLGRKAEAFF
.,.,TRBJ1-2,TRBV10-3,TGTGCCATCAGTAAGGACAGCCCTAACTATGGCTACACCTTC,CAISKDSPNYGYTF
once,TRBD1,TRBJ2-7,TRBV5-4,TGTGCCAGCAGCTCCGGGACAGCCAGCTCCTACGAGCAGTACTTC,CASSSGTASSYEQYF
.,.,TRBJ1-2,TRBV6-5,TGTGCCAGCAGTATGCAGGGTACTAACTATGGCTACACCTTC,CASSMQGTNYGYTF
.,TRBD2,TRBJ2-3,TRBV7-9,TGTGCCAGCAGCTTAGCCTCACTAGCGAGTACGCAGTATTTT,CASSLASLASTQYF
.,TRBD1,TRBJ1-5,TRBV29-1,TGCAGCGTTGCCCCGGGACAGGGTTTTGGGCCCCAGCATTTT,CSVAPGQGFGPQHF
.,.,TRBJ1-2,TRBV5-8,TGTGCCAGCAGCTTTCAGGGAAACCGACTCTATGGCTACACCTTC,CASSFQGNRLYGYTF
.,.,TRBJ1-4,TRBV11-2,TGTGCCAGCAGCTATCGATCGGGAAGCATTAATGAAAAACTGTTTTTT,CASSYRSGSINEKLFF
.,.,TRBJ2-1,TRBV13,TGTGCCAGCAGCTCAAGGCGGGATGAGCAGTTCTTC,CASSSRRDEQFF
.,.,TRBJ1-2,TRBV28,TGTGCCAGCAGTTTACCCAGGGGCCGTAACTATGGCTACACCTTC,CASSLPRGRNYGYTF
.,.,TRBJ2-7,TRBV11-2,TGTGCCAGCAGCGAGTCCCACGTCCCCGAGCAGTACTTC,CASSESHVPEQYF
.,.,TRBJ2-7,TRBV9,TGTGCCAGCAGCGTAGAAAGGAGGGGCTACGAGCAGTACTTC,CASSVERRGYEQYF
.,.,TRBJ1-2,TRBV24-1,TGTGCCACCAGTGATCCAGGGAGGGGCTACACCTTC,CATSDPGRGYTF